The clone carrying this T cell receptor beta chain appeared many times. The sample belongs to a study of blood T cells in healthy people across ages. Combining a sample-barcoded 5' primer with a J-beta primer mix, a second PCR ran for about 7 to 11 cycles. A template-switch adaptor with 12 random nucleotides tagged each cDNA molecule. Each CDR3 protein is one row after TCRdb ran MiXCR on the 5' RACE reads. Of some 900,000 distinct CDR3 sequences listed, 25% to 30% are singletons. CDR3 length equals 14 residues. Germline V gives CDR1 DFQATT, CDR2 SNEGSKA (reference sequence). V trimming: 6 bases; J trimming: 4 bases; junction bases outside the gene matches: 8.

The source material was blood. The sequence was obtained from a woman of 80 years or more in good health. V gene TRBV20-1 combines with J gene TRBJ2-7, with TRBD2 matching 11 bases. The CDR3 region has the DNA TGCAGTGCCGAGACTCTAGCGGGGGGATACGAGCAGTACTTC. Its protein is CSAETLAGGYEQYF.